The 23 T cell receptor beta chains below all came from one sample that was sequenced in a study of T-cell memory formation after mild COVID-19. TCRdb called the 5' RACE reads again in MiXCR, with one record for every CDR3 protein. The sample carries a few hundred thousand distinct CDR3 sequences, roughly 8.2% recorded once. The sequenced material came from PBMCs or a T cell subset sorted from them (not recorded which). The receptors come from a man aged 18 to 30 who had mild COVID-19 (a few samples of this study predate the infection). Cell type and time point are not known.

This clonotype has at least ten counts. The V gene is TRBV5-1, the J gene TRBJ2-1; 12 nucleotides align to TRBD2. The V and J ends lost 0 bases and 3 bases, in that order; junction bases with no gene match: 1. CDR3 length: 16 amino acids. Germline V CDR1 and CDR2: SGHRS, YFSETQ. The CDR3 coding sequence is TGCGCCAGCAGCTTGGGGGGACTAGCGGGCTACAATGAGCAGTTCTTC. This translates into CASSLGGLAGYNEQFF. Drawing the rest from reference TRBV5-1 and TRBJ2-1, the complete variable domain is KAGVTQTPRYLIKTRGQQVTLSCSPISGHRSVSWYQQTPGQGLQFLFEYFSETQRNKGNFPGRFSGRQFSNSRSEMNVSTLELGDSALYLCASSLGGLAGYNEQFFGPGTRLTVL.

The V and J genes are TRBV20-1 and TRBJ1-2; 7 positions match TRBD1. This CDR3 has 12 residues. V lost 5 bases and J lost 8; bases outside the gene matches: 8. CDR1 DFQATT and CDR2 SNEGSKA come from the germline V gene (reference sequence). This CDR3 is CSASDRVNGYTF. The CDR3 DNA is TGCAGTGCTTCTGACAGGGTAAACGGCTACACCTTC.

The V and J genes are TRBV12-3 or TRBV12-4 and TRBJ2-3; unclear D gene. CDR3 length: 13 amino acids. V lost 2 bases and J lost 4, with 7 bases in between. CDR3 amino acids: CASSLSPPDTQYF. For the CDR3, the DNA is TGTGCCAGCAGTTTATCACCCCCAGATACGCAGTATTTT.

The V call is TRBV29-1, the J call TRBJ2-3; possibly TRBD1 or TRBD2 for D (5 bases each). The ends were cut back, 4 bases at V and 1 base at J, with 12 bases in the middle. CDR1 is SQVTM, CDR2 ANQGSEA, per germline. CDR3 length: 14 residues. The CDR3 coding sequence is TGCAGCGTTGCGTGGGGGAAGGGCACAGATACGCAGTATTTT. Amino acids: CSVAWGKGTDTQYF.

This clonotype was counted a few times. The chain joins TRBV25-1 to TRBJ2-1, with a tentative D call TRBD1 (7 bases). Germline V lookup: CDR1 MGHDK, CDR2 SYGVNS. The germline V and J ends were trimmed by 10 bases and 1 base, with 8 bases remaining between them. This CDR3 has 12 amino acids. This CDR3 reads CATGGSYNEQFF. DNA of the CDR3: TGTGCCACAGGGGGGTCCTACAATGAGCAGTTCTTC.

This clonotype showed up just a few times. The V gene is TRBV2, the J gene TRBJ2-1; 16 bases agree with TRBD2. The CDR3 sequence is 16 residues long. Looked up from germline, CDR1 is SNHLY and CDR2 is FYNNEI. Losses at the gene ends were 8 bases for V and 14 bases for J; bases not matched to a gene: 15. CDR3 residues: CASGSSGTSGGAAKFF. The CDR3 DNA reads TGTGCCAGCGGTTCCTCTGGGACTAGCGGGGGGGCGGCCAAGTTCTTC.

This clonotype occurred many times. The chain has TRBV4-3 and TRBJ2-2, with 7 bases lining up with TRBD2. V shed 3 bases, J shed 2 bases, and the junction held 12 bases outside the gene matches. The CDR3 contains 18 residues. Germline-derived CDR1 and CDR2 are LGHNA and YSLEER. Here the CDR3 reads CASSHETLGTINTGELFF. DNA of the CDR3: TGCGCCAGCAGCCATGAAACCCTGGGGACTATAAACACCGGGGAGCTGTTTTTT.

This clonotype was recorded many times. The V and J genes are TRBV5-1 and TRBJ2-3; a weak D match, TRBD2 (5 bases). This CDR3 comprises 14 residues. Germline CDR1 is SGHRS and CDR2 is YFSETQ. The germline V and J ends were trimmed by 2 bases and 5 bases, with 12 bases remaining between them. The CDR3 nucleotides read TGCGCCAGCAGCTTAGGCACTAGTGGAGATACGCAGTATTTT. Protein: CASSLGTSGDTQYF.

The sample holds a few counts of this clonotype. The V gene is TRBV6-5, the J gene TRBJ1-4; TRBD1 matches 8 bases. The CDR3 contains 15 residues. Unmatched junction bases numbered 7, after V lost 4 bases and J lost 6 bases. Germline lookup yields CDR1 MNHEY and CDR2 SVGAGI. CDR3 sequence (DNA): TGTGCCAGCAGTTTCGACAGGGGTGGAGATGAAAAACTGTTTTTT. As protein: CASSFDRGGDEKLFF.

This clonotype has a handful of counts. V gene TRBV5-8 combines with J gene TRBJ2-1; no clear D. CDR1 is SGHTS, CDR2 YDEGEE, per germline. V was cut by 10 bases and J by 5 bases, with 16 bases left in between. CDR3 length: 13 residues. CDR3: CASCVYNHNEQFF. In nucleotides, the CDR3 is TGTGCCTCCTGTGTCTACAACCACAATGAGCAGTTCTTC. The full variable domain, its missing parts supplied by reference TRBV5-8 and TRBJ2-1, is EAGVTQSPTHLIKTRGQQATLRCSPISGHTSVYWYQQALGLGLQFLLWYDEGEERNRGNFPPRFSGRQFPNYSSELNVNALELEDSALYLCASCVYNHNEQFFGPGTRLTVL.

Many counts were recorded for this clonotype. V gene TRBV5-8 combines with J gene TRBJ2-3, with 13 bases that match TRBD2. CDR3 length equals 14 residues. CDR1 is SGHTS and CDR2 is YDEGEE in the germline V gene. V trimming: 4 bases; J trimming: 6 bases; junction bases outside the gene matches: 2. Here the CDR3 DNA reads TGTGCCAGCAGCCTACTAGCGGGGGGGGATACGCAGTATTTT. The encoded protein is CASSLLAGGDTQYF.

V is TRBV12-3 or TRBV12-4 and J is TRBJ1-1; possible D gene TRBD1, 5 bases. The CDR3 is 14 residues long. V was shortened by 4 bases and J by 3 bases, with 12 bases between the two germline ends. CDR3 loop: CASSSATAYTEAFF. The DNA for the CDR3 is TGTGCCAGCAGTTCCGCGACAGCTTACACTGAAGCTTTCTTT.

This clonotype was counted ten times or more. V and J are TRBV3-1 and TRBJ1-4; D remains ambiguous. Germline V gene data show CDR1 as LGHDT and CDR2 as YNNKEL (reference sequence). V was clipped by 3 bases and J by 4 bases, with 6 bases between them. CDR3 length: 13 residues. CDR3 sequence reads: CASSHRDNEKLFF. CDR3 sequence (DNA): TGTGCCAGCAGCCACCGGGATAATGAAAAACTGTTTTTT.

This clonotype showed up just a few times. The V call is TRBV27, the J call TRBJ1-5, with D tentatively TRBD1 (5 bases). Per the germline V gene, CDR1 is MNHEY and CDR2 is SMNVEV (reference sequence). V lost 3 bases and J lost 8, with 8 bases in between. The length of the CDR3 is 12 residues. The CDR3 region has the DNA TGTGCCAGCAGTTTTAGGGGAGAGCCCCAGCATTTT. It is translated as CASSFRGEPQHF.

This clonotype has at least ten counts. This chain joins TRBV12-3 or TRBV12-4 and TRBJ2-1; 8 positions match TRBD2. The CDR3 has 16 residues. With 0 bases clipped from V and 9 bases from J, the junction kept 10 bases outside the gene matches. The CDR3, as DNA: TGTGCCAGCAGTTTAGCGATTCGGGGGGGCCGGACTGAGCAGTTCTTC. Translating it yields CASSLAIRGGRTEQFF.

The rearrangement links TRBV4-1 to TRBJ1-2; no definite D call. CDR3 length: 14 amino acids. V lost 0 bases and J lost 4, with 9 bases in between. CDR1 and CDR2 from the germline V gene are MGHRA and YSYEKL. Here the CDR3 DNA reads TGCGCCAGCAGCCAAGACCGGACGGTCTATGGCTACACCTTC. It encodes CASSQDRTVYGYTF.

This clonotype was seen at least ten times. V is TRBV18 and J is TRBJ1-4; TRBD1 is a possible D gene (6 bases). There are 14 residues in the CDR3. The V gene's germline CDR1 is KGHSH and CDR2 LQKENI. Deletions cut 6 bases from V and 2 bases from J, with 10 bases between. CDR3 protein: CASSRGGTNEKLFF. CDR3 sequence (DNA): TGTGCCAGCTCGCGTGGGGGCACTAATGAAAAACTGTTTTTT. Full variable domain (missing parts from reference TRBV18 and TRBJ1-4): NAGVMQNPRHLVRRRGQEARLRCSPMKGHSHVYWYRQLPEEGLKFMVYLQKENIIDESGMPKERFSAEFPKEGPSILRIQQVVRGDSAAYFCASSRGGTNEKLFFGSGTQLSVL.

In this sample, this clonotype turned up a few times. The chain employs TRBV19 and TRBJ1-1, with TRBD1 as a possible D gene (5 bases). The CDR3 totals 13 residues. Trimming cost V 0 bases and J 11 bases, with 13 bases left between them. Per germline, CDR1 LNHDA and CDR2 SQIVND (reference sequence). In nucleotides, the CDR3 is TGTGCCAGTAGTATAGATGAGGGGCTAACGGCTTTCTTT. Amino acid sequence: CASSIDEGLTAFF. Looking up the rest from reference TRBV19 and TRBJ1-1 gives the full variable domain: DGGITQSPKYLFRKEGQNVTLSCEQNLNHDAMYWYRQDPGQGLRLIYYSQIVNDFQKGDIAEGYSVSREKKESFPLTVTSAQKNPTAFYLCASSIDEGLTAFFGQGTRLTVV.

This clonotype has only a few counts. The chain employs TRBV7-9 and TRBJ2-5; D uncertain. Germline loops: CDR1 SEHNR, CDR2 FQNEAQ (reference sequence). The CDR3 extends over 17 amino acids. Trimming cost V 5 bases and J 0 bases, with 19 bases left between them. The CDR3 coding sequence is TGTGCCAGCAGCCCGCTGATTAGCCCACCGTACCAAGAGACCCAGTACTTC. This sequence encodes CASSPLISPPYQETQYF. The complete variable domain, with remaining parts taken from reference TRBV7-9 and TRBJ2-5, reads DTGVSQNPRHKITKRGQNVTFRCDPISEHNRLYWYRQTLGQGPEFLTYFQNEAQLEKSRLLSDRFSAERPKGSFSTLEIQRTEQGDSAMYLCASSPLISPPYQETQYFGPGTRLLVL.

This rearrangement joins TRBV5-1 to TRBJ2-2, with a tentative D call TRBD2 (5 bases). The germline CDR1 and CDR2 sequences are SGHRS and YFSETQ. The length of the CDR3 is 13 residues. The ends were cut back, 3 bases at V and 6 bases at J, with 9 bases in the middle. The CDR3 DNA is TGCGCCAGCAGCTCCGTCGGGGCCGGGGAGCTGTTTTTT. Protein: CASSSVGAGELFF.

CDR3 protein: CASSYSLAITQHF. The CDR3 DNA follows: TGTGCCAGCAGTTACTCTTTGGCGATCACCCAGCATTTT. The rearrangement links TRBV6-2 or TRBV6-3 to TRBJ1-5; D is uncertain. CDR1 is MNHEY and CDR2 is SVGEGT in the germline V gene. The CDR3 consists of 13 residues. V lost 0 bases, J lost 11 bases, and 11 bases lay in between.

The chain uses TRBV4-3 and TRBJ1-2; no clear D gene. With 0 bases removed from V and 2 bases from J, the gap between germline ends came to 10 bases. Germline loops: CDR1 LGHNA, CDR2 YSLEER. This CDR3 spans 15 amino acids. The CDR3 sequence is CASSQEVKGNYGYTF. Here the CDR3 DNA reads TGCGCCAGCAGCCAAGAAGTGAAGGGAAACTATGGCTACACCTTC.

The chain combines TRBV5-1 with TRBJ2-5; TRBD2 agrees at 9 bases. With V trimmed by 3 bases and J by 5 bases, 5 bases remained unmatched. The CDR3 sequence is 14 residues long. Germline V gene lookup returns CDR1 SGHRS and CDR2 YFSETQ. This CDR3 is CASSSVAGEETQYF. The CDR3 coding sequence is TGCGCCAGCAGCTCCGTAGCGGGGGAGGAGACCCAGTACTTC.